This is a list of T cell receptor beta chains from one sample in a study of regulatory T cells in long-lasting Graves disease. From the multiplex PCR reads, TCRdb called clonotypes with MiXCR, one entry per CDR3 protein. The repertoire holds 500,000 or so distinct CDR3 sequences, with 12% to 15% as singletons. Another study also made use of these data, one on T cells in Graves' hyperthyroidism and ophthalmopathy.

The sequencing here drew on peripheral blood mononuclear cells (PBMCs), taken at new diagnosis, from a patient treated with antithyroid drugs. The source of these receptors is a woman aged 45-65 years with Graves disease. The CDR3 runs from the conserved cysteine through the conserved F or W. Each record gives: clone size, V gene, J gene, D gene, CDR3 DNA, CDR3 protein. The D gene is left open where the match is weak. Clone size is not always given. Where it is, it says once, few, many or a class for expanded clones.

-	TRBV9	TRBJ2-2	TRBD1	TGTGCCAGCAGCGTAGGTCTTTGGGGACAGGGGCACACCGGGGAGCTGTTTTTT	CASSVGLWGQGHTGELFF
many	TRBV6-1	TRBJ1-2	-	TGTGCCAGCAGTGAAGCGGACCTCACATCAGGGCGCTATGGCTACACCTTC	CASSEADLTSGRYGYTF
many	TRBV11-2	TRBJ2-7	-	TGTGCCAGCAGCTTAGGAAGGGGCTACGAGCAGTACTTC	CASSLGRGYEQYF
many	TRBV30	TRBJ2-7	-	TGTGCCTGGATGGCTAGCTCACTCTACGAGCAGTACTTC	CAWMASSLYEQYF
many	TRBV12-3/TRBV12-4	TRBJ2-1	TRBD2	TGTGCCAGCAGTTTCGTCCGGGCTAGCGGATCCTACAATGAGCAGTTCTTC	CASSFVRASGSYNEQFF
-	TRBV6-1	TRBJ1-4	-	TGTGCCTGCATCCAAGGGGGGTCCGCGGCTAATGAAAAACTGTTTTTT	CACIQGGSAANEKLFF
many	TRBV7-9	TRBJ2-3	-	TGTGCCAGCAGCGTTAGCGGAACACGCACAGATACGCAGTATTTT	CASSVSGTRTDTQYF
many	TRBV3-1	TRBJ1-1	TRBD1	TGTGCCAGCAGCCAAATAGGACAGGGCGGCGATGCTTTCTTT	CASSQIGQGGDAFF
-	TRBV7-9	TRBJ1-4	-	TGTGCCAGCAGTTACTCGGCGCCCCTTAGTGAAAAACTGTTTTTT	CASSYSAPLSEKLFF
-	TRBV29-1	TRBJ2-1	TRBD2	TGCAGCGGGGCCGGGAGGTGGTTCTTC	CSGAGRWFF
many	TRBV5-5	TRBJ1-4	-	TGTGCCAGCAGCTTGGCCAGGGGAGGTGAAAAACTGTTTTTT	CASSLARGGEKLFF
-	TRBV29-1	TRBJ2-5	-	TGCAGCGTTGATACTGGCGGGAACCAAGAGACCCAGTACTTC	CSVDTGGNQETQYF
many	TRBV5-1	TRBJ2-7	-	TGCGCCAGCAGCGGGTCGGGACAACCCTTCTCCTACGAGCAGTACTTC	CASSGSGQPFSYEQYF
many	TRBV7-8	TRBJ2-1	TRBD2	TGTGCCGTCAAAGGTTTCGGGACTAGCGGGGGGGACCTCAATGAGCAGTTCTTC	CAVKGFGTSGGDLNEQFF
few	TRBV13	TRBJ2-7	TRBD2	TGTGCCAGCAGCCCGAAGACGGGACTAGCGGGAGGGCCCTACGAGCAGTACTTC	CASSPKTGLAGGPYEQYF
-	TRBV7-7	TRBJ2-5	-	TGTGCCAGCAGCTGGGTAGGGCAAGAGACCCAGTACTTC	CASSWVGQETQYF
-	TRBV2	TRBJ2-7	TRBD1	TGTGCCAGCAGGGCCCCCCCACAGGGGGGAACGGTCGAGCAGTACTTC	CASRAPPQGGTVEQYF
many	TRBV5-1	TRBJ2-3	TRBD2	TGCGCCAGCAAACGACTAGCGGAGAGCACAGATACGCAGTATTTT	CASKRLAESTDTQYF
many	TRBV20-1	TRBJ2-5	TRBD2	TGCAGTGCTAGCGGGAGGGCGGGAGAGACCCAGTACTTC	CSASGRAGETQYF
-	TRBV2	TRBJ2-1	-	TGTGCCAGCAGTACCCCTACAGGAACTCGACCGAATGAGCAGTTCTTC	CASSTPTGTRPNEQFF
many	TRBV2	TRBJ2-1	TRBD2	TGTGCCAGCAGTGAAACGACTAGCGGGCAATACAATGAGCAGTTCTTC	CASSETTSGQYNEQFF
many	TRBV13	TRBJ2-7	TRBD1	TGTGCCAGCAGCCAGAGGACAGGGCGATCCTACGAGCAGTACTTC	CASSQRTGRSYEQYF
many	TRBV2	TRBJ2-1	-	TGTGCCAGCGCAGAATTAGAATACAATGAGCAGTTCTTC	CASAELEYNEQFF
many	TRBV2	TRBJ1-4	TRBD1	TGTGCCAGCAGAACAGGGGGGTCTAATGAAAAACTGTTTTTT	CASRTGGSNEKLFF
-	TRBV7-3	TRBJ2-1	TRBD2	TGTGCCAGCAACCCAGGACTAGCGGGAGTAGGTGAGCAGTTCTTC	CASNPGLAGVGEQFF
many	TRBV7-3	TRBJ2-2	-	TGTGCCAGCAGCTCCCAAACCCTAGTATCCGGGGAGCTGTTTTTT	CASSSQTLVSGELFF
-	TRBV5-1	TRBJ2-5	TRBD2	TGCGCCAGCAGCCCCTCCGGGGGGAGCGGGAGGACCTACCAAGAGACCCAGTACTTC	CASSPSGGSGRTYQETQYF
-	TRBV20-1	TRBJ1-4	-	TGCAGTGCTAGAGATAACAGGGATAATGAAAAACTGTTTTTT	CSARDNRDNEKLFF
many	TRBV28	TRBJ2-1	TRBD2	TGTGCCAGCAGTTTACCCACTAGCGGGAGCCCCACTACCCACAATGAGCAGTTCTTC	CASSLPTSGSPTTHNEQFF
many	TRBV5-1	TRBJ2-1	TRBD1	TGCGCCAGCAGCTTGGGACAGGGTGGCGACAATGAGCAGTTCTTC	CASSLGQGGDNEQFF